Sequencing of this T cell receptor (beta chain) was carried out in a study of CD8 T cells in ankylosing spondylitis. Concerning this clonotype itself: Its target is unknown.

Quantitative 5'-RACE with molecular barcodes was used to make the TCR beta libraries. One entry per CDR3 protein results from TCRdb running MiXCR on the 5' RACE reads. The sample has 670,000 or so distinct CDR3 sequences; around 19% are singletons. The V and J ends lost 3 bases and 11 bases respectively, with 18 bases between them. The CDR3 sequence is 14 residues long. General study findings and limits: Matched ankylosing spondylitis synovial fluid reportedly showed significant enrichment of disease-linked clones. There was a TCR beta motif, made of 7 to 9 highly homologous variants, that appeared characteristic of ankylosing spondylitis blood. Several of the motif variants were reported before in synovial fluid and blood from reactive arthritis.

The TCR originated in a male donor with ankylosing spondylitis. This chain links TRBV12-3 or TRBV12-4 with TRBJ2-3; tentative D call: TRBD1 (5 bases). The sample comprised blood, either unsorted or a sorted T cell fraction (not recorded which). This chain's CDR3 is CASSFRLTEQGQYF. Here the CDR3 DNA reads TGTGCCAGCAGTTTCCGTTTGACCGAGCAGGGGCAGTATTTT.